A single sample is the source of the 23 T cell receptor beta chains below, sequenced in a study of T cells after somatic rescue of genetic block. The table came from immunoSEQ multiplex PCR; TCRdb's copy has only in-frame clones and leaves some out. This table holds about 72,000 clones, approximately 91% found once. The sequencing sample was made of peripheral blood mononuclear cells (PBMCs). The receptors shown here come from a man younger than 45.

This chain uses TRBV4-3 with TRBJ2-5; TRBD2 is a possible D gene (7 bases). Trimming stripped 1 base from V and 4 bases from J, with 28 bases between. This CDR3 spans 20 amino acids. CDR1 LGHNA and CDR2 YSLEER come from the germline V gene. DNA for the CDR3: TGCGCCAGCAGCCAAGGGTTTCAGGGGCGACGGCGGGAGCAGGGAGAGACCCAGTACTTC. It encodes CASSQGFQGRRREQGETQYF.

This clone was observed a few times. The rearrangement links TRBV27 to TRBJ2-4; D perhaps matches TRBD2 (5 bases). Germline V gene sequence: CDR1 MNHEY, CDR2 SMNVEV (reference sequence). CDR3 length: 14 residues. Trimming shortened V by 3 bases and J by 3 bases, and 9 bases separated the two germline ends. CDR3 region: CASSLGVGKNIQYF. The CDR3, as DNA: TGTGCCAGCAGTTTGGGAGTAGGCAAAAACATTCAGTACTTC.

V gene TRBV4-1 combines with J gene TRBJ1-3, with TRBD1 identical over 7 bases. The CDR3 has 14 amino acids. From germline, CDR1 is MGHRA and CDR2 YSYEKL. Trimming took 4 bases from V and 4 from J; bases not matched to a gene: 4. The CDR3 nucleotides are TGCGCCAGCAGCCCTGGGACAGACGGAAACACCATATATTTT. It yields the protein CASSPGTDGNTIYF.

The J gene is TRBJ1-4, the V gene TRBV5-5, with D perhaps matching TRBD1 (6 bases). The CDR3 totals 14 residues. Trimming cost V 1 base and J 4 bases, with 8 bases left between them. Germline CDR1 is SGHKS and CDR2 is YYEKEE (reference sequence). Here the CDR3 DNA reads TGTGCCAGCAGCTTGACAGGGTATAATGAAAAACTGTTTTTT. Translation: CASSLTGYNEKLFF. The whole variable domain, filled in from reference TRBV5-5 and TRBJ1-4, reads DAGVTQSPTHLIKTRGQQVTLRCSPISGHKSVSWYQQVLGQGPQFIFQYYEKEERGRGNFPDRFSARQFPNYSSELNVNALLLGDSALYLCASSLTGYNEKLFFGSGTQLSVL.

This clone showed up just once. V usage is TRBV5-5 and J usage is TRBJ1-2, with no clear D. Trimming left V 4 bases short and J 0 bases short, with 22 bases between. CDR3 length equals 18 residues. Per germline, CDR1 SGHKS and CDR2 YYEKEE (reference sequence). The CDR3 sequence is CASSPIVPVAITNYGYTF. CDR3 nucleotides: TGTGCCAGCAGCCCCATCGTTCCAGTAGCTATAACTAACTATGGCTACACCTTC.

CDR3 residues: CASSLPGLADNGEQFF. The CDR3 nucleotides are TGTGCCAGCAGCTTACCGGGACTAGCGGATAACGGTGAGCAGTTCTTC. V is TRBV7-8 and J is TRBJ2-1; TRBD2 agrees at 11 bases. V was pared by 2 bases and J by 9 bases, with 9 bases of the junction left unmatched. The CDR3 loop spans 16 amino acids. The germline V gene has CDR1 SGHVS and CDR2 FQNEAQ.

This clone was recorded once. The J gene is TRBJ2-5, the V gene TRBV5-6; D is possibly TRBD2 (6 bases). Germline V CDR1 and CDR2: SGHDT, YYEEEE. The CDR3 runs 16 residues. Trimming stripped 4 bases from V and 5 bases from J, with 21 bases between. The DNA for the CDR3 is TGTGCCAGCAGCAGACTCCGGGACTCGCCCCGGGAGACCCAGTACTTC. This encodes CASSRLRDSPRETQYF.

This clone appeared a single time. This rearrangement joins TRBV7-9 to TRBJ2-5; D remains unclear. V dropped 1 base and J dropped 0 bases, with 3 bases sitting between them. This CDR3 contains 13 residues. The germline V gene encodes CDR1 SEHNR and CDR2 FQNEAQ (reference sequence). This CDR3 is CASSLGYQETQYF. The DNA for the CDR3 is TGTGCCAGCAGCTTAGGGTACCAAGAGACCCAGTACTTC.

The CDR3 sequence is CASSELVTGELFF. The CDR3 region has the DNA TGTGCCAGCAGTGAGTTGGTCACCGGGGAGCTGTTTTTT. V usage is TRBV2 and J usage is TRBJ2-2; D is undetermined. V lost 3 bases, J lost 4 bases, and 6 bases lay in between. The CDR3 is 13 residues long. Germline-derived CDR1 and CDR2 are SNHLY and FYNNEI. Variable domain in full (rest from reference TRBV2 and TRBJ2-2): EPEVTQTPSHQVTQMGQEVILRCVPISNHLYFYWYRQILGQKVEFLVSFYNNEISEKSEIFDDQFSVERPDGSNFTLKIRSTKLEDSAMYFCASSELVTGELFFGEGSRLTVL.

This rearrangement joins TRBV29-1 to TRBJ2-7, with 8 bases that match TRBD1. V dropped 3 bases and J dropped 12; count of bases not matched to a gene: 7. Looked up from germline, CDR1 is SQVTM and CDR2 is ANQGSEA. The CDR3 runs to 11 residues. CDR3 loop: CSVEGTGVLYF. The CDR3 DNA follows: TGCAGCGTTGAGGGGACAGGCGTATTGTACTTC.

The CDR3 protein is CASSDVPGSNTGELFF. The DNA of the CDR3 is TGTGCCAGCAGTGATGTTCCGGGCTCGAACACCGGGGAGCTGTTTTTT. J is TRBJ2-2 and V is TRBV6-1; D remains unclear. The CDR3 is 16 residues long. The V gene lost 3 bases and the J gene lost 0 bases, with 11 bases spanning the gap. From germline, CDR1 is MNHNS and CDR2 SASEGT.

The chain links TRBV9 to TRBJ1-3; D not resolved. Germline values: CDR1 SGDLS, CDR2 YYNGEE. Deletions cut 3 bases from V and 4 bases from J, with 14 bases between. The CDR3 is 15 residues long. CDR3 nucleotides: TGTGCCAGCAGCGCTGGTAGGGTTTCGGGAAACACCATATATTTT. It encodes CASSAGRVSGNTIYF.

CDR3 DNA: TGTGCCAGCAGTTACCGATACCCCCCAGAGACCCAGTACTTC. Protein: CASSYRYPPETQYF. The chain is built from TRBV27 and TRBJ2-5; D remains unclear. The V and J ends lost 4 bases and 4 bases respectively, with 13 bases between them. The CDR3 is 14 residues long. Germline V CDR1 and CDR2: MNHEY, SMNVEV (reference sequence).

V gene TRBV28 combines with J gene TRBJ2-6; D perhaps matches TRBD1 (6 bases). V was shortened by 3 bases and J by 4 bases, with 22 bases between the two germline ends. Germline V gene sequence: CDR1 MDHEN, CDR2 SYDVKM. The CDR3 contains 19 residues. The CDR3 sequence: CASSFRRITGSPGANVLTF. CDR3 DNA sequence: TGTGCCAGCAGTTTCAGGCGAATTACAGGGTCCCCCGGGGCCAACGTCCTGACTTTC.

V gene TRBV2 combines with J gene TRBJ2-3; 9 positions match TRBD2. The V segment lost 11 bases and the J segment 2 bases; nucleotides outside the gene matches: 8. Germline loops: CDR1 SNHLY, CDR2 FYNNEI. The CDR3 is 14 amino acids. CDR3 amino acids: CAGGLAGYTDTQYF. The DNA of the CDR3 is TGTGCCGGGGGGCTAGCGGGGTACACAGATACGCAGTATTTT.

The genes are TRBV5-4 and TRBJ2-5; TRBD2 aligns across 15 bases. The germline V gene has CDR1 SGHNT and CDR2 YYREEE (reference sequence). This CDR3 has 17 residues. J lost 2 bases, V lost 5 bases, and 7 bases had no gene match. CDR3 in amino acids: CASRPGTSGGRQETQYF. CDR3 DNA: TGTGCCAGCAGGCCCGGGACTAGCGGGGGGCGGCAAGAGACCCAGTACTTC.

This sequence joins TRBV28 and TRBJ2-7; D possibly corresponds to TRBD1 (5 bases). The germline gives CDR1 MDHEN, CDR2 SYDVKM. V was pared by 2 bases and J by 2 bases, with 10 bases between. The CDR3 loop spans 14 amino acids. CDR3: CASSLGRVAYEQYF. The CDR3 DNA is TGTGCCAGCAGTTTAGGCAGGGTTGCCTACGAGCAGTACTTC.

The chain has TRBV13 and TRBJ2-2, with D uncertain. The germline gives CDR1 PRHDT, CDR2 FYEKMQ (reference sequence). The V and J ends lost 3 bases and 6 bases respectively, with 11 bases between them. This CDR3 region has 14 residues. The CDR3 DNA is TGTGCCAGCAGCTTTGTCCGGGCCGCCGGGGAGCTGTTTTTT. Amino acids: CASSFVRAAGELFF.

The chain joins TRBV4-1 to TRBJ1-4, with 11 positions matching TRBD1. The CDR3 sequence is 17 residues long. Germline CDR1 is MGHRA and CDR2 is YSYEKL. The V segment lost 4 bases and the J segment 5 bases; nucleotides outside the gene matches: 9. CDR3 DNA sequence: TGCGCCAGCAGCCGGACAGGGGGCGGAAGGTTAAATGAAAAACTGTTTTTT. Translating it yields CASSRTGGGRLNEKLFF.

The rearrangement links TRBV27 to TRBJ1-5, with TRBD1 identical over 7 bases. CDR1 and CDR2 from the germline V gene are MNHEY and SMNVEV (reference sequence). The length of the CDR3 is 16 residues. After removal of 6 bases from V and 4 bases from J, the junction contained 12 bases not matched to a gene. This chain's CDR3 is CASRPKTGVINQPQHF. CDR3 nucleotide sequence: TGTGCCAGCAGGCCTAAAACAGGGGTGATAAATCAGCCCCAGCATTTT.

The chain carries TRBV11-2 and TRBJ1-4; D not certain. Germline V CDR1 and CDR2: SGHAT, FQNNGV. The V end lost 3 bases, the J end lost 4 bases, and 15 bases lay between the germline ends. The CDR3 is 16 amino acids. The CDR3 bases are TGTGCCAGCAGCTTTGATCTCGGAATGCTTAATGAAAAACTGTTTTTT. Translation gives CASSFDLGMLNEKLFF.

J is TRBJ2-7 and V is TRBV7-9; no clear D. The CDR3 covers 15 residues. Trimming took off 4 bases at V and 4 bases at J, with 17 bases between the two ends. Germline values: CDR1 SEHNR, CDR2 FQNEAQ (reference sequence). The CDR3 region has the DNA TGTGCCAGCAGCTCCTCCGAGAGCCCCATTTACGAGCAGTACTTC. This encodes CASSSSESPIYEQYF. The full variable domain, its missing parts supplied by reference TRBV7-9 and TRBJ2-7, is DTGVSQNPRHKITKRGQNVTFRCDPISEHNRLYWYRQTLGQGPEFLTYFQNEAQLEKSRLLSDRFSAERPKGSFSTLEIQRTEQGDSAMYLCASSSSESPIYEQYFGPGTRLTVT.

J is TRBJ1-3 and V is TRBV7-8, with TRBD1 as a possible D gene (6 bases). V was trimmed by 4 bases and J by 4 bases, leaving 11 bases between them. The germline gives CDR1 SGHVS, CDR2 FQNEAQ. The CDR3 is 14 amino acids. In DNA form, the CDR3 reads TGTGCCAGCAGCTCGGGGGGCGAGGGAAACACCATATATTTT. Its protein product is CASSSGGEGNTIYF.